Here is one T cell receptor beta chain with its context. The antigen remains undetermined. This specimen comes from a study of cytomegalovirus exposure and HLA in healthy donors. About the study: The platform used for the 120 or so validation repertoires matched that of the approximately 710 first-cohort repertoires, a later analysis reported. The study's findings and limits: Associated with cytomegalovirus, according to the listing, were 164 TCR beta chains. Specificity for CMV antigens was confirmed in vitro for a few of the CMV-associated chains.

TCRdb keeps only in-frame clones here, not all; method: immunoSEQ multiplex PCR. The sample has hundreds of thousands of clones, roughly 84% seen once. From the 120-subject validation cohort, which was separate from the approximately 700-subject first cohort, the donors were drawn. CDR1 and CDR2 from the germline V gene are MDHEN and SYDVKM. Trimming took 5 bases from V and 7 from J; bases not matched to a gene: 13. This CDR3 contains 16 residues. V and J are TRBV28 and TRBJ1-5; TRBD1 matches 8 bases. This receptor was identified in a woman aged 18-29 years in good health and CMV-seropositive. Sequencing was performed on PBMCs. The CDR3 DNA is TGTGCCAGCAGTCCCAACGGACAGGGTAGGAACCAGCCCCAGCATTTT. Translating gives CASSPNGQGRNQPQHF.